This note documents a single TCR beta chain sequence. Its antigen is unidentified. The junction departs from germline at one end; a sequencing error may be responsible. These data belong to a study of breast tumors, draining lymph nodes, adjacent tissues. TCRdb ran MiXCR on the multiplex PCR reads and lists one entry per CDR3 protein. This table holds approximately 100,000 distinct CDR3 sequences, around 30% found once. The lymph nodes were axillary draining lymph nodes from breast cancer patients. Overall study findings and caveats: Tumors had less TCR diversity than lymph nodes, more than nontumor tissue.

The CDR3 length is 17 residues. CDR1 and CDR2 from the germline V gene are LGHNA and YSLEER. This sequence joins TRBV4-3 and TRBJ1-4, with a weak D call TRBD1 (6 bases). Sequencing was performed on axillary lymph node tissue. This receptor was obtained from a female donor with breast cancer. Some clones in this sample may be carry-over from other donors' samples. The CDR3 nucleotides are TGCGCCAGCAGCCAAGATTACCGGGGGGGCGATGGGGAAAAACCGTTTTTT. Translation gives CASSQDYRGGDGEKPFF.